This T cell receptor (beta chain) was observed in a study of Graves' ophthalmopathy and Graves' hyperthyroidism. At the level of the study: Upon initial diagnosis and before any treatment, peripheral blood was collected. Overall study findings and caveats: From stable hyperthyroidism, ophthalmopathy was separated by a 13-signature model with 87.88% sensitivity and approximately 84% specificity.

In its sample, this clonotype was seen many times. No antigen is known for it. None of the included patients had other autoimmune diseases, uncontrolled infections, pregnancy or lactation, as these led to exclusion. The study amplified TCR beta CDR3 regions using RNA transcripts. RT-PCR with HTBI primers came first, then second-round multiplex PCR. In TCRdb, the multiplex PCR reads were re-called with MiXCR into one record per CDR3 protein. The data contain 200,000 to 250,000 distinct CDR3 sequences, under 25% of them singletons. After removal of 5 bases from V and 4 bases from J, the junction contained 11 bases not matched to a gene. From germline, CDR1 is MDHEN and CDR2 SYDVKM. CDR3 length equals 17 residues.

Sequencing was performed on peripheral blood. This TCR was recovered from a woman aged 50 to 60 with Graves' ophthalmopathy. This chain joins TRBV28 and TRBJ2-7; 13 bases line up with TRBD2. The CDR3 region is CASSPTPGLAGRYEQYF. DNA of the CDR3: TGTGCCAGCAGTCCAACCCCGGGACTAGCGGGGCGGTACGAGCAGTACTTC.